Listed here are 19 T cell receptor beta chains from one sample, sequenced in a study of blood T cell repertoires in COVID-19. Measured with immunoSEQ multiplex PCR; TCRdb has only the in-frame clones, and not every one. Of some 150,000 clones in the sample, over 75% were seen once. Sequencing used PBMCs or T cells enriched from blood (not recorded which). The receptors here all came from a human donor with acute COVID-19. The donor label of this sample is uncertain.

This clone showed up just once. J is TRBJ2-1 and V is TRBV5-5; D not resolved. The CDR3 is 12 amino acids. Germline loops: CDR1 SGHKS, CDR2 YYEKEE (reference sequence). Trimming removed 0 bases at V and 8 bases at J, with 6 bases between. The CDR3 DNA reads TGTGCCAGCAGCTTGGGAGGAGATGAGCAGTTCTTC. Its translation is CASSLGGDEQFF.

The chain has TRBV24-1 and TRBJ2-3; no clear D gene. V was cut by 4 bases and J by 2 bases, with 18 bases left in between. The CDR3 extends over 17 amino acids. Germline V gene data show CDR1 as KGHDR and CDR2 as SFDVKD. For the CDR3, the DNA is TGTGCCACCAGTGACTCCGACTTGCCCTCATCCACAGATACGCAGTATTTT. Encoded protein: CATSDSDLPSSTDTQYF.

The V call is TRBV7-9, the J call TRBJ1-1, with D tentatively TRBD1 (5 bases). This CDR3 comprises 16 residues. Deletions cut 5 bases from V and 0 bases from J, with 16 bases between. Germline V gene data show CDR1 as SEHNR and CDR2 as FQNEAQ (reference sequence). The CDR3 loop reads CASSTGMAGVNTEAFF. CDR3 nucleotide sequence: TGTGCCAGCAGCACAGGAATGGCTGGAGTGAACACTGAAGCTTTCTTT.

J is TRBJ2-3 and V is TRBV24-1; 8 bases align to TRBD2. Germline CDR1 and CDR2: KGHDR and SFDVKD. The CDR3 contains 17 residues. Trimming took 3 bases from V and 3 from J; bases not matched to a gene: 10. The CDR3 nucleotides read TGTGCCACCAGTGATGGGCCGCGGGGGGATCTGACAGATACGCAGTATTTT. It translates to CATSDGPRGDLTDTQYF.

This chain links TRBV6-5 with TRBJ1-1; TRBD1 aligns across 7 bases. This CDR3 is built from 15 residues. Germline loops: CDR1 MNHEY, CDR2 SVGAGI. The V and J ends lost 5 bases and 2 bases, in that order; junction bases with no gene match: 8. This CDR3 is CASSPGQAGNTEAFF. CDR3 nucleotide sequence: TGTGCCAGCAGTCCCGGACAGGCGGGCAACACTGAAGCTTTCTTT.

The rearrangement links TRBV27 to TRBJ1-5; tentative D call: TRBD1 (6 bases). The CDR3 has 14 amino acids. Per the germline V gene, CDR1 is MNHEY and CDR2 is SMNVEV (reference sequence). V shed 2 bases and J shed 5 bases, with 10 bases lying between them. This chain's CDR3 is CASSLNREHQPQHF. DNA for the CDR3: TGTGCCAGCAGTTTAAACAGGGAACATCAGCCCCAGCATTTT.

The chain carries TRBV7-3 and TRBJ2-1; 7 nucleotides match TRBD2. CDR1 and CDR2 from the germline V gene are SGHTA and FQGTGA. Germline trimming cut 1 base from V and 2 bases from J; bases unmatched to any gene: 2. The CDR3 has 15 residues. This CDR3 reads CASSLIGGAYNEQFF. CDR3 DNA: TGTGCCAGCAGCTTAATTGGGGGGGCCTACAATGAGCAGTTCTTC.

This chain joins TRBV4-1 and TRBJ1-4; D remains unclear. V lost 0 bases, J lost 2 bases, and 13 bases lay in between. The length of the CDR3 is 17 residues. Germline V gene sequence: CDR1 MGHRA, CDR2 YSYEKL. The DNA for the CDR3 is TGCGCCAGCAGCCAAGAGCCGAGAAGAGGCACTAATGAAAAACTGTTTTTT. Translating it yields CASSQEPRRGTNEKLFF.

This rearrangement joins TRBV29-1 to TRBJ1-1, with a weak D call TRBD1 (5 bases). Deletions cut 2 bases from V and 1 base from J, with 8 bases between. This CDR3 has 13 residues. Germline assignment: CDR1 SQVTM and CDR2 ANQGSEA. CDR3 bases: TGCAGCGTTGAAAGACAGACGAACACTGAAGCTTTCTTT. This encodes CSVERQTNTEAFF. The entire variable domain, with the rest obtained from reference TRBV29-1 and TRBJ1-1, is as follows: SAVISQKPSRDICQRGTSLTIQCQVDSQVTMMFWYRQQPGQSLTLIATANQGSEATYESGFVIDKFPISRPNLTFSTLTVSNMSPEDSSIYLCSVERQTNTEAFFGQGTRLTVV.

The chain combines TRBV19 with TRBJ1-4; possibly TRBD1 for D (6 bases). Germline CDR1 reads LNHDA; CDR2 reads SQIVND (reference sequence). The length of the CDR3 is 14 residues. V was clipped by 5 bases and J by 6 bases, with 13 bases between them. The CDR3 DNA reads as TGTGCCAGTAGTTGGGCACAGGGAGATGAAAAACTGTTTTTT. This gives the protein CASSWAQGDEKLFF.

The chain is built from TRBV5-1 and TRBJ2-7; D is undetermined. CDR1 and CDR2 (germline): SGHRS, YFSETQ. Between the trimmed V and J ends, which lost 0 bases and 4 bases, there was a span of 8 bases. This CDR3 is 13 amino acids long. CDR3 DNA: TGCGCCAGCAGCTTGGAAATCCTATACGAGCAGTACTTC. Translating gives CASSLEILYEQYF.

V and J are TRBV18 and TRBJ2-5; possibly TRBD2 for D (5 bases). The CDR3 length is 16 residues. Germline V gene sequence: CDR1 KGHSH, CDR2 LQKENI. V was pared by 0 bases and J by 3 bases, with 14 bases between. The CDR3 sequence: CASSPPYSDPKETQYF. In nucleotides, the CDR3 is TGTGCCAGCTCACCACCGTATAGCGACCCGAAAGAGACCCAGTACTTC.

This clone was found a few times. For the CDR3, the DNA is TGCAGTGCTAGTCGGGGGGACTCCTACGAGCAGTACTTC. It encodes CSASRGDSYEQYF. The chain employs TRBV20-1 and TRBJ2-7; 7 positions agree with TRBD2. The CDR3 has 13 residues. Trimming removed 3 bases from V and 0 bases from J; junction bases left unmatched: 2. CDR1 is DFQATT and CDR2 is SNEGSKA in the germline V gene (reference sequence).

The V and J genes are TRBV19 and TRBJ1-2; possibly TRBD1 for D (5 bases). V was trimmed by 4 bases and J by 4 bases, leaving 13 bases between them. The CDR3 has 14 residues. From germline, CDR1 is LNHDA and CDR2 SQIVND (reference sequence). The CDR3 spells CASSKGLRFYGYTF. The DNA for the CDR3 is TGTGCCAGTAGTAAGGGGTTACGGTTCTATGGCTACACCTTC. The full variable domain, completed using reference TRBV19 and TRBJ1-2, is DGGITQSPKYLFRKEGQNVTLSCEQNLNHDAMYWYRQDPGQGLRLIYYSQIVNDFQKGDIAEGYSVSREKKESFPLTVTSAQKNPTAFYLCASSKGLRFYGYTFGSGTRLTVV.

The chain uses TRBV7-2 and TRBJ1-6, with a weak D call TRBD1 (5 bases). This CDR3 spans 11 amino acids. With 6 bases removed from V and 15 bases from J, the gap between germline ends came to 12 bases. Germline V CDR1 and CDR2: SGHTA, FQGNSA. CDR3 in DNA: TGTGCCAGCAGTCTTCAGGGCCTCCTCCACTTT. The encoded protein is CASSLQGLLHF.

The chain joins TRBV27 to TRBJ2-1; 14 positions agree with TRBD2. V was clipped by 2 bases and J by 4 bases; unmatched bases: 7. This CDR3 comprises 18 residues. CDR1 and CDR2 from the germline V gene are MNHEY and SMNVEV (reference sequence). The CDR3 DNA reads TGTGCCAGCAGTTTACGGGGACTAGCGGGGGCGAGATACAATGAGCAGTTCTTC. This gives the protein CASSLRGLAGARYNEQFF.

In its sample, this clone was seen once. This rearrangement joins TRBV27 to TRBJ2-7, with TRBD1 identical over 7 bases. CDR1 and CDR2 (germline): MNHEY, SMNVEV (reference sequence). With 4 bases clipped from V and 0 bases from J, the junction kept 6 bases outside the gene matches. The CDR3 is 15 residues long. Written as DNA, the CDR3 is TGTGCCAGCAGTTGGGGACAGAGGAGCTCCTACGAGCAGTACTTC. As protein: CASSWGQRSSYEQYF.

DNA for the CDR3: TGCAGCGTTGGGGGGGGCTACAATGAGCAGTTCTTC. Translation: CSVGGGYNEQFF. The rearrangement links TRBV29-1 to TRBJ2-1; 7 bases align to TRBD2. V lost 4 bases, J lost 3 bases, and 0 bases stayed unmatched. CDR3 length: 12 residues. CDR1 and CDR2 (germline): SQVTM, ANQGSEA.

The V call is TRBV19, the J call TRBJ1-5; TRBD1 matches 8 bases. The CDR3 totals 15 residues. Germline V gene sequence: CDR1 LNHDA, CDR2 SQIVND (reference sequence). The ends lost 1 base at V and 9 bases at J; junction bases unmatched: 8. The CDR3 DNA reads as TGTGCCAGTAGTATAGTTGACAGGGGAATAGGGCCCCAGCATTTT. As protein: CASSIVDRGIGPQHF.